This entry concerns a single T cell receptor beta chain. Its antigen is still unknown. CD8 cells classed as naive were CD45RO-negative and positively selected for CCR7, excluding terminally differentiated effector memory CD45RA+ cells. Free of recent acute infections or vaccinations, the donors were healthy HIV-negative adults. Donors comprised only Caucasian adults living in Nashville, Tennessee. Assay: immunoSEQ multiplex PCR; the TCRdb copy retains only in-frame clones and omits some. This sample has more than 2 million clones, with about 94% found just once. CDR3 length equals 15 residues. The ends were cut back, 0 bases at V and 7 bases at J, with 14 bases in the middle. The V gene's germline CDR1 is SGDLS and CDR2 YYNGEE. This sample stems from a study of shared clonotypes between healthy human individuals. Notes on the study in general: Among non-shared clonotypes, generation probabilities were lower than among those shared by all four donors. Larger richness was generally estimated for naive than memory subsets.

The sequenced material came from naive CD8+ T cells sorted from blood. This chain connects TRBV9 to TRBJ2-1; possible D gene TRBD2, 6 bases. The receptor's source is a man in his late teens or twenties in good health. In DNA, the CDR3 is TGTGCCAGCAGCGTAGAGGGACTGGGGTTGAATGAGCAGTTCTTC. Protein sequence: CASSVEGLGLNEQFF.